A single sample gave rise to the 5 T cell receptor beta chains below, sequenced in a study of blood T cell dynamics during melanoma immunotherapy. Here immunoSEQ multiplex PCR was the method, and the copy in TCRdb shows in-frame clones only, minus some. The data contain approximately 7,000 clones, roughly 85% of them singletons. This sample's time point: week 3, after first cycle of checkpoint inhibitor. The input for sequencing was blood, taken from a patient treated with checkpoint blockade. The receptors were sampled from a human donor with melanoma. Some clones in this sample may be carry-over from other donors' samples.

CDR3 bases: TGTGCCAGTAGTATGACTCTAGCGGGGGCGGGTATGGCAGATACGCAGTATTTT. It translates to CASSMTLAGAGMADTQYF. This chain connects TRBV19 to TRBJ2-3; 10 bases line up with TRBD2. The CDR3 extends over 18 amino acids. The V segment lost 3 bases and the J segment 4 bases; nucleotides outside the gene matches: 13. Germline CDR1 LNHDA, CDR2 SQIVND (reference sequence).

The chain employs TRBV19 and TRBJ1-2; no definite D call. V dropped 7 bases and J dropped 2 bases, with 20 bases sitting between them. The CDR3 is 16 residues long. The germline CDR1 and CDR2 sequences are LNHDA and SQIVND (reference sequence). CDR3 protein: CASKFVSGPMNYGYTF. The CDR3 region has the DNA TGTGCCAGTAAGTTCGTGAGTGGTCCAATGAACTATGGCTACACCTTC. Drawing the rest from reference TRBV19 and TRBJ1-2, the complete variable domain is DGGITQSPKYLFRKEGQNVTLSCEQNLNHDAMYWYRQDPGQGLRLIYYSQIVNDFQKGDIAEGYSVSREKKESFPLTVTSAQKNPTAFYLCASKFVSGPMNYGYTFGSGTRLTVV.

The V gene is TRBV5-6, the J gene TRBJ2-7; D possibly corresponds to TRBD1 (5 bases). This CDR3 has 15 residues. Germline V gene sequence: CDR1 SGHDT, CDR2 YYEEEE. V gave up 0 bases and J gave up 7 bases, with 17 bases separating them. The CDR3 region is CASSLEGQGNEEQYF. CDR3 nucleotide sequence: TGTGCCAGCAGCTTGGAGGGGCAGGGAAATGAAGAGCAGTACTTC. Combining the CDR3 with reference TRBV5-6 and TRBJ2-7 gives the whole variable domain DAGVTQSPTHLIKTRGQQVTLRCSPKSGHDTVSWYQQALGQGPQFIFQYYEEEERQRGNFPDRFSGHQFPNYSSELNVNALLLGDSALYLCASSLEGQGNEEQYFGPGTRLTVT.

In DNA, the CDR3 is TGTGCCAGTACCCAGGGGGCAGGGGCCTACGAGCAGTACTTC. Residues: CASTQGAGAYEQYF. The J gene is TRBJ2-7, the V gene TRBV19; 8 bases match TRBD1. V lost 7 bases and J lost 2; bases outside the gene matches: 7. CDR3 length: 14 residues. Germline assignment: CDR1 LNHDA and CDR2 SQIVND (reference sequence).

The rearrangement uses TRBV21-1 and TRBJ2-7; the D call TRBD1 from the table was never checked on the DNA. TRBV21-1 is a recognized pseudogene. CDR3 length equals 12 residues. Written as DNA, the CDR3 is TGTGCCAGCAGAGGACAGGACTACGAGCAGTACTTC. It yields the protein CASRGQDYEQYF.